The rows below give T cell receptor beta chains drawn from one sample of a study of radiotherapy plus CTLA-4 blockade in lung cancer. This table comes from immunoSEQ multiplex PCR, and its TCRdb copy is limited to in-frame clones, with some not included. The profile shows around 55,000 clones, approximately 82% of them singletons. This specimen consisted of peripheral blood, obtained from a patient treated with radiotherapy plus ipilimumab. The receptors originated from a human donor with non-small cell lung cancer whose response to radiotherapy plus ipilimumab could not be evaluated. Each CDR3 is given with its conserved first and last residue. Each record gives: clone size, V gene, D gene, J gene, CDR3 DNA, CDR3 protein. A D gene is named only where the DNA matches it firmly. For some rows the clone size is stated as once, few or many, or as a class when expanded; others skip it.

clone size: .; V gene: TRBV11-2; D gene: .; J gene: TRBJ2-3; CDR3 DNA: TGTGCCAGCAGCTTAGTTGTCAGGGGAACGGGTACGCAGTATTTT; CDR3 protein: CASSLVVRGTGTQYF
clone size: .; V gene: TRBV6-1; D gene: .; J gene: TRBJ1-5; CDR3 DNA: TGTGCCAGCTTCCCCGCCAGGGGAAGTCATCAGCCCCAGCATTTT; CDR3 protein: CASFPARGSHQPQHF
clone size: .; V gene: TRBV7-2; D gene: .; J gene: TRBJ1-2; CDR3 DNA: TGTGCCAGCAGCTTATTGGTAGGCCGGGGCTATGGCTACACCTTC; CDR3 protein: CASSLLVGRGYGYTF
clone size: few; V gene: TRBV6-1; D gene: .; J gene: TRBJ2-1; CDR3 DNA: TGTGCCAGCAGTGAAAGCGGGTTACCTGAGCAGTTCTTC; CDR3 protein: CASSESGLPEQFF
clone size: .; V gene: TRBV4-1; D gene: TRBD2; J gene: TRBJ2-5; CDR3 DNA: TGCGCCAGCAGCCCCCTAGCGGGGGGGCTCGAGACCCAGTACTTC; CDR3 protein: CASSPLAGGLETQYF
clone size: .; V gene: TRBV7-2; D gene: .; J gene: TRBJ2-3; CDR3 DNA: TGTGCCAGCAGCTTAGGCGGTCCCACAGATACGCAGTATTTT; CDR3 protein: CASSLGGPTDTQYF
clone size: .; V gene: TRBV19; D gene: TRBD1; J gene: TRBJ1-4; CDR3 DNA: TGTGCCAGTAGTCGGGACAGGGGGCCGCCTAATGAAAAACTGTTTTTT; CDR3 protein: CASSRDRGPPNEKLFF
clone size: .; V gene: TRBV30; D gene: TRBD1; J gene: TRBJ2-7; CDR3 DNA: TGTGCCTGGAGTCCTTTGACAGGGGGGTCCTACGAGCAGTACTTC; CDR3 protein: CAWSPLTGGSYEQYF
clone size: .; V gene: TRBV2; D gene: TRBD1; J gene: TRBJ1-1; CDR3 DNA: TGTGCCAGCAGTGTGGACAGGGGGGCGAACACTGAAGCTTTCTTT; CDR3 protein: CASSVDRGANTEAFF
clone size: .; V gene: TRBV27; D gene: .; J gene: TRBJ1-5; CDR3 DNA: TGTGCCAGCAGTTTTACAGGTAACAATCAGCCCCAGCATTTT; CDR3 protein: CASSFTGNNQPQHF
clone size: .; V gene: TRBV7-2; D gene: TRBD2; J gene: TRBJ2-7; CDR3 DNA: TGTGCCAGCAGCTTCTCGAGCGGGAGGATTCCCTACGAGCAGTACTTC; CDR3 protein: CASSFSSGRIPYEQYF
clone size: .; V gene: TRBV12-5; D gene: .; J gene: TRBJ2-7; CDR3 DNA: TGTGCTAGTGGTGGTCAGGGGGGCCCCTCCTACGAGCAGTACTTC; CDR3 protein: CASGGQGGPSYEQYF
clone size: .; V gene: TRBV9; D gene: .; J gene: TRBJ1-3; CDR3 DNA: TGTGCCAGCAGCCCTCGGCAGGGTTGGAACACCATATATTTT; CDR3 protein: CASSPRQGWNTIYF
clone size: .; V gene: TRBV6-5; D gene: .; J gene: TRBJ2-7; CDR3 DNA: TGTGCCAGCAGTGAGTACTCTTTTTACGAGCAGTACTTC; CDR3 protein: CASSEYSFYEQYF
clone size: .; V gene: TRBV6-1; D gene: TRBD1; J gene: TRBJ1-2; CDR3 DNA: TGTGCCAGCAGTGACGCGAGGGACAGGCCGGGGGGTGGCTACACCTTC; CDR3 protein: CASSDARDRPGGGYTF
clone size: .; V gene: TRBV28; D gene: TRBD2; J gene: TRBJ2-7; CDR3 DNA: TGTGCCAGCAGTTTATTCAGATTAGCGGGTGAATACGAGCAGTACTTC; CDR3 protein: CASSLFRLAGEYEQYF
clone size: .; V gene: TRBV27; D gene: .; J gene: TRBJ1-1; CDR3 DNA: TGTGCCAGCAGTGCCTCGGGAGTGAACACTGAAGCTTTCTTT; CDR3 protein: CASSASGVNTEAFF
clone size: .; V gene: TRBV28; D gene: TRBD2; J gene: TRBJ2-7; CDR3 DNA: TGTGCCAGCAGTTTTTCTAGACGGGGGGCCTACGAGCAGTACTTC; CDR3 protein: CASSFSRRGAYEQYF
clone size: .; V gene: TRBV11-2; D gene: .; J gene: TRBJ1-1; CDR3 DNA: TGTGCCAGCAGGGCTCTCAGGGGCCTGAACACTGAAGCTTTCTTT; CDR3 protein: CASRALRGLNTEAFF
clone size: .; V gene: TRBV7-9; D gene: TRBD1; J gene: TRBJ2-7; CDR3 DNA: TGTGCCAGCAGCTTAGGGCGTCAGGGGGCCTATGAGCAGTACTTC; CDR3 protein: CASSLGRQGAYEQYF
clone size: .; V gene: TRBV11-3; D gene: TRBD1; J gene: TRBJ1-3; CDR3 DNA: TGTGCCAGCAGCTTTGGTACAGGGGGCGGAAACACCATATATTTT; CDR3 protein: CASSFGTGGGNTIYF
clone size: .; V gene: TRBV4-1; D gene: TRBD2; J gene: TRBJ2-7; CDR3 DNA: TGCGCCAGCAGCCGAGGACTAGCCGGCCTCTACGAGCAGTACTTC; CDR3 protein: CASSRGLAGLYEQYF
clone size: .; V gene: TRBV5-4; D gene: .; J gene: TRBJ2-5; CDR3 DNA: TGTGCCAGCAGCTGGGGGGGCAGGAGTCAAGAGACCCAGTACTTC; CDR3 protein: CASSWGGRSQETQYF
clone size: .; V gene: TRBV7-2; D gene: TRBD1; J gene: TRBJ2-3; CDR3 DNA: TGTGCCAGCAACGGACAGGGATTCACAGATACGCAGTATTTT; CDR3 protein: CASNGQGFTDTQYF
clone size: .; V gene: TRBV4-3; D gene: .; J gene: TRBJ2-1; CDR3 DNA: TGCGCCAGCAGCCAAGAGAGGGCAGTGCAGCAGTTCTTC; CDR3 protein: CASSQERAVQQFF
clone size: .; V gene: TRBV2; D gene: .; J gene: TRBJ2-3; CDR3 DNA: TGTGCCAGCAGTGACCCTAGCACAGATACGCAGTATTTT; CDR3 protein: CASSDPSTDTQYF
clone size: .; V gene: TRBV6-1; D gene: .; J gene: TRBJ2-2; CDR3 DNA: TGTGCCAGCAGCCCCGGGACTCCCGGGGAGCTGTTTTTT; CDR3 protein: CASSPGTPGELFF
clone size: .; V gene: TRBV2; D gene: TRBD1; J gene: TRBJ2-5; CDR3 DNA: TGTGCCTGCCACCGGGACAGAGAAGAGACCCAGTACTTC; CDR3 protein: CACHRDREETQYF
clone size: .; V gene: TRBV18; D gene: TRBD1; J gene: TRBJ2-3; CDR3 DNA: TGTGCCAGCTCGGGACAGTCTTTATCAAGAGATACGCAGTATTTT; CDR3 protein: CASSGQSLSRDTQYF
clone size: .; V gene: TRBV7-6; D gene: .; J gene: TRBJ1-1; CDR3 DNA: TGTGCCAGCAGCTTAGAACAGGCGAACACTGAAGCTTTCTTT; CDR3 protein: CASSLEQANTEAFF
clone size: .; V gene: TRBV18; D gene: .; J gene: TRBJ1-1; CDR3 DNA: TGTGCCAGCTCAGAACCCGCGGGGAACACTGAAGCTTTCTTT; CDR3 protein: CASSEPAGNTEAFF
clone size: .; V gene: TRBV19; D gene: TRBD1; J gene: TRBJ1-6; CDR3 DNA: TGTGCCAGTACCGACTTCTGGGACAGGGAAGGATCACCCCTCCACTTT; CDR3 protein: CASTDFWDREGSPLHF
clone size: once; V gene: TRBV21-1; D gene: .; J gene: TRBJ2-3; CDR3 DNA: TGTGCCAGCAGCACCATAGCGGGAGGAAGCGGCACAGATACGCAGTATTTT; CDR3 protein: CASSTIAGGSGTDTQYF
clone size: once; V gene: TRBV19; D gene: .; J gene: TRBJ2-1; CDR3 DNA: TGTGCCAGTAGTATTGGGGGCTCGGGGGAGCAGTTCTTC; CDR3 protein: CASSIGGSGEQFF
clone size: .; V gene: TRBV11-2; D gene: .; J gene: TRBJ2-1; CDR3 DNA: TGTGCCAGCAGCTTTACCAGGGCGGGATCCTACAATGAGCAGTTCTTC; CDR3 protein: CASSFTRAGSYNEQFF
clone size: .; V gene: TRBV28; D gene: TRBD1; J gene: TRBJ1-2; CDR3 DNA: TGTGCCAGCAGTTCCCCTTCGACAGGGGGGTTTAAGGGCTACACCTTC; CDR3 protein: CASSSPSTGGFKGYTF
clone size: .; V gene: TRBV18; D gene: .; J gene: TRBJ1-5; CDR3 DNA: TGTGCCAGCTCACCTAGCTACGATCAGCCCCAGCATTTT; CDR3 protein: CASSPSYDQPQHF
clone size: .; V gene: TRBV30; D gene: TRBD2; J gene: TRBJ2-1; CDR3 DNA: TGTGCCTGGAAATGGGGCGGGAGGGCCGCAAGTGAGCAGTTCTTC; CDR3 protein: CAWKWGGRAASEQFF
clone size: .; V gene: TRBV10-3; D gene: TRBD1; J gene: TRBJ1-2; CDR3 DNA: TGTGCCATCAGTGACCAAATGGGACAGGGGGGATATGGCTACACCTTC; CDR3 protein: CAISDQMGQGGYGYTF
clone size: .; V gene: TRBV19; D gene: .; J gene: TRBJ1-5; CDR3 DNA: TGTGCCAGTAGTGTCCTGTATCAGCCCCAGCATTTT; CDR3 protein: CASSVLYQPQHF
clone size: .; V gene: TRBV14; D gene: TRBD1; J gene: TRBJ1-1; CDR3 DNA: TGTGCCAGCAGCCAAGATCATGGGGCAGGGGGCCGGACTGAAGCTTTCTTT; CDR3 protein: CASSQDHGAGGRTEAFF
clone size: .; V gene: TRBV28; D gene: .; J gene: TRBJ1-3; CDR3 DNA: TGTGCCAGCAGTTCCGTTGGGACTGCTGGAAACACCATATATTTT; CDR3 protein: CASSSVGTAGNTIYF
clone size: .; V gene: TRBV5-1; D gene: .; J gene: TRBJ1-1; CDR3 DNA: TGCGCCAGCAGTCCGGGAGGGGACACTGAAGCTTTCTTT; CDR3 protein: CASSPGGDTEAFF
clone size: .; V gene: TRBV4-2; D gene: TRBD2; J gene: TRBJ2-2; CDR3 DNA: TGTGCCAGCAGCCAATCGGGGACTAGCGGCACCGGGGAGCTGTTTTTT; CDR3 protein: CASSQSGTSGTGELFF